These 9 T cell receptor beta chains share one sample of origin, sequenced in a study of graft-versus-host responses after intestinal transplantation. The assay was immunoSEQ multiplex PCR, and TCRdb's table has in-frame clones only and misses some. This sample has roughly 50,000 clones, with around 90% found just once. No cognate antigen is known for these TCRs. The sample in question was unstimulated CD4+ T cells sorted from spleen or lymph node cells, obtained before transplant. These receptors originate from a human donor who was the organ donor for an intestinal transplant.

This rearrangement joins TRBV4-2 to TRBJ2-3; TRBD1 matches at 8 bases. The germline gives CDR1 LGHNA, CDR2 YNFKEQ. The CDR3 covers 16 residues. V shed 0 bases, J shed 6 bases, and the junction held 8 bases outside the gene matches. As DNA, the CDR3 is TGTGCCAGCAGCCAAGAAAGACGAAGGGACAGGGATACGCAGTATTTT. Translation gives CASSQERRRDRDTQYF.

The chain carries TRBV10-3 and TRBJ2-7; 9 positions agree with TRBD2. Trimming at V came to 3 bases and at J to 3 bases, leaving 9 bases not matched to a gene. The CDR3 covers 16 residues. CDR1 ENHRY and CDR2 SYGVKD come from the germline V gene. The CDR3: CAISDPRGRAFYEQYF. The CDR3 DNA reads TGTGCCATCAGTGACCCCCGCGGGAGGGCCTTCTACGAGCAGTACTTC.

This clone is a singleton in its sample. This chain uses TRBV20-1 with TRBJ2-1, with no clear D. Germline V gene sequence: CDR1 DFQATT, CDR2 SNEGSKA (reference sequence). The CDR3 has 11 residues. As DNA, the CDR3 is TGCAGCCACGGGTCATACAATGAGCAGTTCTTC. It is translated as CSHGSYNEQFF.

This chain joins TRBV19 and TRBJ2-7, with TRBD2 matching over 10 bases. CDR3 size: 15 residues. V gave up 4 bases and J gave up 0 bases; unmatched junction bases: 3. Germline V gene lookup returns CDR1 LNHDA and CDR2 SQIVND (reference sequence). CDR3 protein: CASSRGTSASYEQYF. The CDR3 coding sequence is TGTGCCAGTAGTAGGGGGACTAGCGCCTCCTACGAGCAGTACTTC.

The chain employs TRBV19 and TRBJ1-5; the match to TRBD1 covers 10 bases. CDR3 size: 14 residues. With V trimmed by 6 bases and J by 4 bases, 3 bases remained unmatched. In germline, CDR1 is LNHDA, CDR2 SQIVND (reference sequence). This chain's CDR3 is CASRGTGENQPQHF. CDR3 sequence (DNA): TGTGCCAGTAGGGGGACAGGGGAAAATCAGCCCCAGCATTTT.

The chain has TRBV27 and TRBJ2-7; D ambiguous. The CDR3 has 13 residues. Germline V lookup: CDR1 MNHEY, CDR2 SMNVEV (reference sequence). The V and J ends lost 6 bases and 7 bases respectively, with 16 bases between them. CDR3 residues: CASSRQMAGEQYF. The CDR3 nucleotides read TGTGCCAGCAGCCGTCAAATGGCAGGAGAGCAGTACTTC.

CDR3 nucleotides: TGTGCCAGCACCGTGACAGGGCCCACCGGGGAGCTGTTTTTT. Translation: CASTVTGPTGELFF. The rearrangement links TRBV2 to TRBJ2-2; 7 bases are shared with TRBD1. The CDR3 contains 14 residues. In germline, CDR1 is SNHLY, CDR2 FYNNEI. Trimming took 7 bases from V and 4 from J; bases not matched to a gene: 6.

This sequence joins TRBV11-2 and TRBJ2-1, with TRBD2 matching over 11 bases. The V segment lost 5 bases and the J segment 7 bases; nucleotides outside the gene matches: 10. This CDR3 has 16 residues. CDR1 SGHAT and CDR2 FQNNGV come from the germline V gene. As DNA, the CDR3 is TGTGCCAGCAGCCCGAACCTAGCGGGAGGTCTGAATGAGCAGTTCTTC. It codes for CASSPNLAGGLNEQFF. Variable domain in full (rest from reference TRBV11-2 and TRBJ2-1): EAGVAQSPRYKIIEKRQSVAFWCNPISGHATLYWYQQILGQGPKLLIQFQNNGVVDDSQLPKDRFSAERLKGVDSTLKIQPAKLEDSAVYLCASSPNLAGGLNEQFFGPGTRLTVL.

CDR3 nucleotides: TGTGCCAGCAGTCCCACCCTGGGAAACACCATATATTTT. Amino acids: CASSPTLGNTIYF. This chain links TRBV27 with TRBJ1-3; no firm D call. Looked up from germline, CDR1 is MNHEY and CDR2 is SMNVEV (reference sequence). The CDR3 contains 13 residues. Between the trimmed V and J ends, which lost 5 bases and 4 bases, there was a span of 9 bases.